Listed here are 20 T cell receptor beta chains from one sample, sequenced in a study of early T cells in non-severe SARS-CoV-2 infection. Each CDR3 protein is one row after TCRdb ran MiXCR on the 5' RACE reads. The sample holds 60,000 to 70,000 distinct CDR3 sequences, just under 5% seen once. The source material was whole blood. The receptors were gathered from an adult who was a healthcare worker with PCR-confirmed SARS-CoV-2 infection or an uninfected control (not recorded which).

This clonotype turned up a few times. The chain couples TRBV4-1 to TRBJ2-3; TRBD2 might be the D (6 bases). V lost 7 bases and J lost 1, with 18 bases in between. The CDR3 totals 16 residues. Germline V gene sequence: CDR1 MGHRA, CDR2 YSYEKL. The CDR3 sequence: CASTGGLRARTDTQYF. The DNA for the CDR3 is TGCGCCAGCACCGGAGGGCTCCGGGCACGCACAGATACGCAGTATTTT.

This chain uses TRBV4-1 with TRBJ2-7; 7 bases map to TRBD1. V lost 4 bases to trimming and J lost 5 bases; unmatched junction nucleotides: 14. CDR3 length: 16 amino acids. Germline V gene lookup returns CDR1 MGHRA and CDR2 YSYEKL. This CDR3 is CASSLYADRALDEQYF. For the CDR3, the DNA is TGCGCCAGCAGCCTTTATGCTGACAGGGCTTTGGACGAGCAGTACTTC.

This clonotype showed up just a few times. The rearrangement joins TRBV9 to TRBJ1-1; 11 bases align to TRBD1. The CDR3 has 15 amino acids. Per germline, CDR1 SGDLS and CDR2 YYNGEE. Losses at the gene ends were 6 bases for V and 10 bases for J; bases not matched to a gene: 14. The CDR3 is CASTTGQGASAGAFF. The CDR3, as DNA: TGTGCCAGCACCACCGGACAGGGGGCGTCGGCTGGAGCTTTCTTT.

Many counts were recorded for this clonotype. The chain links TRBV20-1 to TRBJ1-5; D is undetermined. Deletions cut 3 bases from V and 3 bases from J, with 6 bases between. This CDR3 has 12 amino acids. Germline CDR1 reads DFQATT; CDR2 reads SNEGSKA (reference sequence). The DNA for the CDR3 is TGCAGTGCTAGTCGTTACAATCAGCCCCAGCATTTT. Encoded protein: CSASRYNQPQHF.

The V and J genes are TRBV6-6 and TRBJ1-4, with 10 nucleotides matching TRBD1. This CDR3 is 13 amino acids long. With 9 bases clipped from V and 6 bases from J, the junction kept 4 bases outside the gene matches. The germline CDR1 and CDR2 sequences are MNHNY and SVGAGI (reference sequence). This chain's CDR3 is CASRDRGDEKLFF. For the CDR3, the DNA is TGTGCCAGTAGGGACAGGGGAGATGAAAAACTGTTTTTT.

There are a few counts of this clonotype. V and J are TRBV27 and TRBJ1-2; 7 positions match TRBD1. Germline CDR1 and CDR2: MNHEY and SMNVEV (reference sequence). This CDR3 contains 13 residues. The V segment lost 8 bases and the J segment 8 bases; nucleotides outside the gene matches: 11. The CDR3 protein is CASSGTVGSGYTF. CDR3 nucleotides: TGTGCCAGCTCCGGGACAGTCGGTAGCGGCTACACCTTC.

The rearrangement links TRBV7-9 to TRBJ2-1; tentative D call: TRBD2 (5 bases). V lost 5 bases to trimming and J lost 7 bases, with 12 bases between them. The CDR3 runs to 13 residues. The V gene's germline CDR1 is SEHNR and CDR2 FQNEAQ (reference sequence). The CDR3, as DNA: TGTGCCAGCAGCCCAGGACTCAAGAATGAGCAGTTCTTC. Its translation is CASSPGLKNEQFF.

The chain employs TRBV7-7 and TRBJ2-1, with 7 bases identical to TRBD1. The CDR3 covers 15 residues. Germline V gives CDR1 SSHAT, CDR2 FNYEAQ (reference sequence). After removal of 1 base from V and 4 bases from J, the junction contained 4 bases not matched to a gene. The DNA of the CDR3 is TGTGCCAGCAGCTTAGGGGACAGTCTATACAATGAGCAGTTCTTC. Amino acids: CASSLGDSLYNEQFF.

This sequence joins TRBV14 and TRBJ1-2; 7 bases are shared with TRBD1. V shed 4 bases, J shed 8 bases, and the junction held 10 bases outside the gene matches. The germline CDR1 and CDR2 sequences are SGHDN and FVKESK. This CDR3 has 14 amino acids. CDR3 nucleotide sequence: TGTGCCAGCAGCCCGTTGGGACAGTGGGGAGGCTACACCTTC. Its protein is CASSPLGQWGGYTF.

This clonotype was counted only a few times. The chain links TRBV12-3 or TRBV12-4 to TRBJ1-5; perhaps TRBD1 as D (5 bases). The V end was cut by 6 bases, the J end by 11 bases, with 17 bases between. The CDR3 contains 13 residues. CDR3 DNA: TGTGCCAGCAGCATTGGGACTGGAAACGCCCAGCATTTT. The encoded protein is CASSIGTGNAQHF.

This clonotype was observed at least ten times. This sequence joins TRBV12-3 or TRBV12-4 and TRBJ2-7, with D possibly being TRBD1 (6 bases). Trimming stripped 3 bases from V and 4 bases from J, with 10 bases between. The CDR3 consists of 13 residues. CDR3 residues: CASSFLGAYEQYF. CDR3 nucleotide sequence: TGTGCCAGCAGTTTTTTGGGGGCTTACGAGCAGTACTTC.

The chain carries TRBV6-2 or TRBV6-3 and TRBJ1-5, with 9 bases identical to TRBD1. CDR3 length equals 14 residues. V lost 7 bases and J lost 4; bases outside the gene matches: 5. Germline CDR1 MNHEY, CDR2 SVGEGT. Here the CDR3 reads CASTDGTGNQPQHF. The CDR3 DNA reads as TGTGCCAGCACCGACGGGACAGGGAATCAGCCCCAGCATTTT.

A word on this clonotype: A much larger clone differs from this one at a single base, so this may be a read error. The V gene is TRBV5-1, the J gene TRBJ2-7; 11 positions match TRBD2. Germline assignment: CDR1 SGHRS and CDR2 YFSETQ. The CDR3 is 16 residues long. CDR3 nucleotides: TGCACCAGCAGCCAAACCCTAGCGGGGGGATCCTACGAGCAGTACTTC. Its translation is CTSSQTLAGGSYEQYF. Based on the CDR3 plus reference TRBV5-1 and TRBJ2-7, the full variable domain is KAGVTQTPRYLIKTRGQQVTLSCSPISGHRSVSWYQQTPGQGLQFLFEYFSETQRNKGNFPGRFSGRQFSNSRSEMNVSTLELGDSALYLCTSSQTLAGGSYEQYFGPGTRLTVT.

This clonotype was seen many times. Here the CDR3 DNA reads TGCAGCGTCTGCTTACTAGCGGGGTCCGCCAATGAGCAGTTCTTC. Protein sequence: CSVCLLAGSANEQFF. This chain connects TRBV29-1 to TRBJ2-1; 10 nucleotides match TRBD2. The CDR3 totals 15 residues. CDR1 is SQVTM and CDR2 is ANQGSEA in the germline V gene. With 6 bases clipped from V and 6 bases from J, the junction kept 11 bases outside the gene matches.

This clonotype was counted between two and nine times. CDR3 loop: CASPRGTVATNEKLFF. CDR3 coding DNA: TGTGCCAGCCCCCGGGGGACGGTAGCAACTAATGAAAAACTGTTTTTT. V is TRBV6-6 and J is TRBJ1-4; D is possibly TRBD1 (5 bases). The germline gives CDR1 MNHNY, CDR2 SVGAGI (reference sequence). The V gene lost 8 bases and the J gene lost 0 bases, with 16 bases spanning the gap. The CDR3 sequence is 16 residues long.

This clonotype appeared many times. The chain uses TRBV4-2 and TRBJ2-1, with unresolved D. This CDR3 region has 14 residues. Deletions cut 0 bases from V and 0 bases from J, with 3 bases between. Germline V gene lookup returns CDR1 LGHNA and CDR2 YNFKEQ. The CDR3 reads CASSQEASYNEQFF. DNA for the CDR3: TGTGCCAGCAGCCAAGAGGCCTCCTACAATGAGCAGTTCTTC.

At least ten counts were recorded for this clonotype. The chain has TRBV27 and TRBJ1-4; 8 nucleotides line up with TRBD1. The CDR3 extends over 15 amino acids. CDR1 MNHEY and CDR2 SMNVEV come from the germline V gene (reference sequence). V was clipped by 3 bases and J by 4 bases; unmatched bases: 4. The CDR3 region is CASSFGTGLNEKLFF. CDR3 nucleotides: TGTGCCAGCAGTTTTGGGACAGGTCTTAATGAAAAACTGTTTTTT.

This clonotype was recorded many times. The chain carries TRBV3-1 and TRBJ1-3; 7 nucleotides agree with TRBD1. V lost 4 bases to trimming and J lost 4 bases; unmatched junction nucleotides: 10. The CDR3 has 16 residues. CDR1 LGHDT and CDR2 YNNKEL come from the germline V gene (reference sequence). Here the CDR3 DNA reads TGTGCCAGCAGCCGAGGAGGAGGACAGGACGGAAACACCATATATTTT. Amino acids: CASSRGGGQDGNTIYF.

This clonotype appeared many times. V gene TRBV18 combines with J gene TRBJ2-1; the D is unclear. The V and J ends lost 6 bases and 8 bases respectively, with 14 bases between them. From germline, CDR1 is KGHSH and CDR2 LQKENI. CDR3 length: 13 residues. CDR3 protein: CASSQGAEYEQFF. CDR3 nucleotide sequence: TGTGCCAGCTCTCAAGGCGCGGAATATGAGCAGTTCTTC.

This clonotype was counted between two and nine times. The DNA of the CDR3 is TGCGCCAGCAGGACAACTTCCGGTTTCGAGCAGTACTTC. This sequence encodes CASRTTSGFEQYF. This rearrangement joins TRBV10-2 to TRBJ2-7; unclear D gene. Per germline, CDR1 WSHSY and CDR2 SAAADI. Trimming took 6 bases from V and 6 from J, leaving 15 bases between them. The CDR3 totals 13 residues.